These T cell receptor beta chains were read from a single sample in a study of neurological immune-mediated disorders. TCRdb passed the 5' RACE reads through MiXCR, listing each CDR3 protein once. The sample shows tens of thousands of distinct CDR3 sequences, roughly an eighth of them seen only once. What was sequenced was PBMCs. The source of these receptors is a woman aged 50 to 65 with HTLV-1-associated myelopathy (HAM/TSP). Each CDR3 is given with its conserved first and last residue. D genes are given only for firm matches. Some rows have no size entry. The others give once, few or many, or a class for an expanded clone.

D gene	clone size	V gene	J gene	CDR3 DNA	CDR3 protein
-	many	TRBV5-1	TRBJ2-2	TGCGCCAGCAGCGCACGTGCTGGGGGCCTCGGCTTGACCGGGGAGCTGTTTTTT	CASSARAGGLGLTGELFF
TRBD1	many	TRBV5-5	TRBJ2-1	TGTGCCAGCAGCCTAACAGGGGCTCGCTACAATGAGCAGTTCTTC	CASSLTGARYNEQFF
-	once	TRBV2	TRBJ1-1	TGTGCCAGCAGGAAGACAGGTACGGCCTCTGAAGCTTTCTTT	CASRKTGTASEAFF
-	many	TRBV20-1	TRBJ2-5	TGCAGTGCTAGTACAGGCCAAGAGACCCAGTACTTC	CSASTGQETQYF
-	many	TRBV7-2	TRBJ1-6	TGTGCCAGCAGCACCCCGGTTGGTACAGGGAGGTCACCCCTCCACTTT	CASSTPVGTGRSPLHF
TRBD1	many	TRBV5-1	TRBJ1-2	TGCGCCAGCAGCGTTCGACAGGGCAGCTATGGCTACACCTTC	CASSVRQGSYGYTF
-	many	TRBV6-1	TRBJ2-2	TGTGCCAGCAAGGGTACCCCCTATAACACCGGGGAGCTGTTTTTT	CASKGTPYNTGELFF
-	-	TRBV5-6	TRBJ1-2	TGTGCCAGCAGCTCAGCCCAGGGATATCGCTACACCTTC	CASSSAQGYRYTF
-	medium-sized	TRBV20-1	TRBJ2-2	TGCAGTGCTAGAGAACATCTTAACACCGGGGAGCTGTTTTTT	CSAREHLNTGELFF
-	many	TRBV29-1	TRBJ1-2	TGCAGCGTGGATCGAACCAGGGTGGGGGGCTACACCTTC	CSVDRTRVGGYTF
TRBD1	many	TRBV5-1	TRBJ2-7	TGCGCCAGCAGCTTGAACTTTCGGGACAGGGAGTACGAGCAGTACTTC	CASSLNFRDREYEQYF
-	many	TRBV15	TRBJ2-5	TGTGCCACCAGCAGAGATCCCGGGCCGCAAGAGACCCAGTACTTC	CATSRDPGPQETQYF
-	many	TRBV6-2/TRBV6-3	TRBJ2-5	TGTGCCAGCACCACGATGGCGTCCCAAGAGACCCAGTACTTC	CASTTMASQETQYF
-	many	TRBV7-2	TRBJ2-1	TGTGCCAGCAGCTTAGTAGGGACGAATGAGCAGTTCTTC	CASSLVGTNEQFF
-	many	TRBV2	TRBJ1-5	TGTGCCAGCAGTACATTTGTGGGCAATCAGCCCCAGCATTTT	CASSTFVGNQPQHF
-	many	TRBV7-2	TRBJ1-5	TGTGCCAGCAGCTTAGGCGGGGGTGGGAATCAGCCCCAGCATTTT	CASSLGGGGNQPQHF
-	many	TRBV10-3	TRBJ2-6	TGTGCCATCAGTGAGTCGGGTTCAGCCTCTGGGGCCAACGTCCTGACTTTC	CAISESGSASGANVLTF
-	many	TRBV3-1	TRBJ2-4	TGTGCCAGCAGCCAAGATCGGGGGATAAAAAACATTCAGTACTTC	CASSQDRGIKNIQYF
TRBD1	many	TRBV6-5	TRBJ1-1	TGTGCCAGCAGCACCCGACAGGGTCGGACTGAAGCTTTCTTT	CASSTRQGRTEAFF
TRBD1	many	TRBV12-3/TRBV12-4	TRBJ1-4	TGTGCCAGCAGTGACAGGGGGGGCGAAAAACTGTTTTTT	CASSDRGGEKLFF
-	-	TRBV5-5	TRBJ1-5	TGTGCCAGCAGCTTGCGGGCCCTTATGGAGGGCAATCAGCCCCAGCATTTT	CASSLRALMEGNQPQHF
-	many	TRBV3-1	TRBJ1-2	TGTGCCAGCAGCCAAGCGACAGGAGGTATCTATGGCTACACCTTC	CASSQATGGIYGYTF
-	many	TRBV5-1	TRBJ2-1	TGCGCCAGCAGCTTGGCAGGGGACACCTGGACGAGTGAGCAGTTCTTC	CASSLAGDTWTSEQFF
TRBD1	many	TRBV5-1	TRBJ2-1	TGCGCCAGCAGCGGGGGACAGGGAAACTACAATGAGCAGTTCTTC	CASSGGQGNYNEQFF
-	many	TRBV6-1	TRBJ1-5	TGTGCCAGCAGTGAAGTAGGCAATCAGCCCCAGCATTTT	CASSEVGNQPQHF
TRBD1	many	TRBV29-1	TRBJ2-7	TGCAGCGCTTCGACAGGGACCTACGAGCAGTACTTC	CSASTGTYEQYF
-	many	TRBV3-1	TRBJ2-1	TGTGCCAGCAGCTTCGCGAGCTCCTACAATGAGCAGTTCTTC	CASSFASSYNEQFF
-	many	TRBV6-5	TRBJ1-1	TGTGCCAGCAGTTACGGGGGGGTCAACACTGAAGCTTTCTTT	CASSYGGVNTEAFF
-	many	TRBV7-2	TRBJ2-5	TGTGCCAGCAGCTTCCAGGGAGGGACCCAGTACTTC	CASSFQGGTQYF